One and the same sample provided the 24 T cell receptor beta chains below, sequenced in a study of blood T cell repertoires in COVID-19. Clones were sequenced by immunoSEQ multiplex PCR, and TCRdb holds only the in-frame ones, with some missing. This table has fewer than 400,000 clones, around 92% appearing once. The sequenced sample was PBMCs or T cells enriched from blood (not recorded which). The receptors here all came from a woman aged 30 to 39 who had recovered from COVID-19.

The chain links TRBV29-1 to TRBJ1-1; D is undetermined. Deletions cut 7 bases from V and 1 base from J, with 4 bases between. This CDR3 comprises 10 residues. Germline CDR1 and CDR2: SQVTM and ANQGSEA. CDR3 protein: CSGRNTEAFF. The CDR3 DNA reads TGCAGCGGGAGGAACACTGAAGCTTTCTTT.

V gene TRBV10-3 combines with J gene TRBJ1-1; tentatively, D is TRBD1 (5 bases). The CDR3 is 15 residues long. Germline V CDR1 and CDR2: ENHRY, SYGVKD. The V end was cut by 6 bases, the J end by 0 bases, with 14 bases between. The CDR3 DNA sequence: TGTGCCATCAGACCGACAGACCCCATGAACACTGAAGCTTTCTTT. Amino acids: CAIRPTDPMNTEAFF.

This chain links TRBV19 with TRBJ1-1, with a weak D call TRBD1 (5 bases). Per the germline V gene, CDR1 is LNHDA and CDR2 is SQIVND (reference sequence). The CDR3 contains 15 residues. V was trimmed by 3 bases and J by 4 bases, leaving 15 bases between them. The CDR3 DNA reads TGTGCCAGTAGTATTGAGATGGGGGGAGCCACTGAAGCTTTCTTT. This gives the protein CASSIEMGGATEAFF. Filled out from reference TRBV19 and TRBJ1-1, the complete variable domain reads DGGITQSPKYLFRKEGQNVTLSCEQNLNHDAMYWYRQDPGQGLRLIYYSQIVNDFQKGDIAEGYSVSREKKESFPLTVTSAQKNPTAFYLCASSIEMGGATEAFFGQGTRLTVV.

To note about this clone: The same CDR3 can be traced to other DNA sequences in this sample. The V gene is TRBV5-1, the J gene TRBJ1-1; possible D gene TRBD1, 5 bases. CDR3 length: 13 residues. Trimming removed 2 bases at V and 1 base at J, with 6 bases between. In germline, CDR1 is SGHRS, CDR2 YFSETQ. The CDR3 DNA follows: TGCGCCAGCAGCTTTACAGGGAACACTGAAGCTTTCTTT. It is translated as CASSFTGNTEAFF.

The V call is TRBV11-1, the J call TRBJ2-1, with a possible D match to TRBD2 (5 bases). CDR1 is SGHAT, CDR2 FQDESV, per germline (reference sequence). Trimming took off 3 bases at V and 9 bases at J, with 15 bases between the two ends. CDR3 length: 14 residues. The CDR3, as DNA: TGTGCCAGCAGCTTGGACCGACTAATTCCTGAGCAGTTCTTC. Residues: CASSLDRLIPEQFF.

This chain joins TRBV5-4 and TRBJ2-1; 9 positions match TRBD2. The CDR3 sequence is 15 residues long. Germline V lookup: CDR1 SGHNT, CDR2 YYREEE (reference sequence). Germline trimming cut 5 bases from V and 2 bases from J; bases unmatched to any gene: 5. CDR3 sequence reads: CASRRTSDTYNEQFF. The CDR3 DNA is TGTGCCAGCAGGAGGACTAGCGATACCTACAATGAGCAGTTCTTC. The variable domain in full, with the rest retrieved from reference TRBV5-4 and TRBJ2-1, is ETGVTQSPTHLIKTRGQQVTLRCSSQSGHNTVSWYQQALGQGPQFIFQYYREEENGRGNFPPRFSGLQFPNYSSELNVNALELDDSALYLCASRRTSDTYNEQFFGPGTRLTVL.

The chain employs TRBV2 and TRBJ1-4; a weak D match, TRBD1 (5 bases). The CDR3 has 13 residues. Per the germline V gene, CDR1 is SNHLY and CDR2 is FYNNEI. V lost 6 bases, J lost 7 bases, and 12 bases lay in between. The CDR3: CASRYSGGEKLFF. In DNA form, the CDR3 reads TGTGCCAGCAGATATAGCGGGGGTGAAAAACTGTTTTTT.

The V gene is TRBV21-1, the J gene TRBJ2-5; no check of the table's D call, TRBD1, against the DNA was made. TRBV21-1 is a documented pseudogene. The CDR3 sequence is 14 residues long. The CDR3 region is CASSKQGWQETQYF. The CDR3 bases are TGTGCCAGCAGCAAACAGGGGTGGCAAGAGACCCAGTACTTC.

The CDR3 coding sequence is TGTGCCAGCAGTTTAAACAGGGGGTGGGATTACGAGCAGTACTTC. This translates into CASSLNRGWDYEQYF. The rearrangement links TRBV28 to TRBJ2-7; TRBD1 matches 8 bases. This CDR3 region has 15 residues. V shed 2 bases, J shed 4 bases, and the junction held 7 bases outside the gene matches. Looked up from germline, CDR1 is MDHEN and CDR2 is SYDVKM.

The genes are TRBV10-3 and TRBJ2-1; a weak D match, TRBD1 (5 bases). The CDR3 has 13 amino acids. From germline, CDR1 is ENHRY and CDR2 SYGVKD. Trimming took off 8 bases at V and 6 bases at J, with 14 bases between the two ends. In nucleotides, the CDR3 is TGTGCCATCCAGCACTCCGACAGCAATGAGCAGTTCTTC. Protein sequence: CAIQHSDSNEQFF.

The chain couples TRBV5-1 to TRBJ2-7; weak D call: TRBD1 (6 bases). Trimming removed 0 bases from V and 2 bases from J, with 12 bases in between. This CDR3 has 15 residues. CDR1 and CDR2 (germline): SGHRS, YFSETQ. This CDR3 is CASSLGAGVTYEQYF. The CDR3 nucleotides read TGCGCCAGCAGCTTGGGGGCAGGGGTGACCTACGAGCAGTACTTC.

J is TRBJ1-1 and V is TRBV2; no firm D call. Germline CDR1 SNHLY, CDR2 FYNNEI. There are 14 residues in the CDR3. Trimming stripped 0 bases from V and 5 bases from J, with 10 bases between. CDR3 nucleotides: TGTGCCAGCAGTGAAGCCAGGCTTGCGACTGAAGCTTTCTTT. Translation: CASSEARLATEAFF.

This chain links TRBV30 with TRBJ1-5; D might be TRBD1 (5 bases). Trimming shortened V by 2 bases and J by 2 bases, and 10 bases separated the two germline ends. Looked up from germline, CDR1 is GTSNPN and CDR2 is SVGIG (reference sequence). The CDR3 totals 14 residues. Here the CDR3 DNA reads TGTGCCTGGAGTAGGAGGGGAGGCAATCAGCCCCAGCATTTT. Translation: CAWSRRGGNQPQHF.

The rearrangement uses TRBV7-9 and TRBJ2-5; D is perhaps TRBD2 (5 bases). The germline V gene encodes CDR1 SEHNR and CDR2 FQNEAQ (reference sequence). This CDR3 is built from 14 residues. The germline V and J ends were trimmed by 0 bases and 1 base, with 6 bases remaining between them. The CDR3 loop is CASSLARAQETQYF. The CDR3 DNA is TGTGCCAGCAGCTTAGCGCGGGCCCAAGAGACCCAGTACTTC.

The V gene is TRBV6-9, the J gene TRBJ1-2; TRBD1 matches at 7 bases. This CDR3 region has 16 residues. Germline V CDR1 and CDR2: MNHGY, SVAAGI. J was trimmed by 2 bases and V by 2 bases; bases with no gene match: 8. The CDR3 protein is CASSYRKDRKNYGYTF. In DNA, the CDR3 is TGTGCCAGCAGTTATCGGAAGGACAGGAAAAACTATGGCTACACCTTC.

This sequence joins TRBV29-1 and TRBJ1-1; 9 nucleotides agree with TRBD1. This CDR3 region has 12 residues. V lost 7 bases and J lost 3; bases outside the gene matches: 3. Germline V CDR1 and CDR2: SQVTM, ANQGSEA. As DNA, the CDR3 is TGCAGCGGCGACAGGGGGGACACTGAAGCTTTCTTT. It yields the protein CSGDRGDTEAFF.

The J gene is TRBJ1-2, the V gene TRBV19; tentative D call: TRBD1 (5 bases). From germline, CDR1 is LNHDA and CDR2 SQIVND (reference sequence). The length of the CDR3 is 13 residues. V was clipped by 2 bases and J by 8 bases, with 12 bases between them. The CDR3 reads CASSIRQGLGYTF. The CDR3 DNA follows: TGTGCCAGTAGTATAAGGCAGGGCTTAGGCTACACCTTC.

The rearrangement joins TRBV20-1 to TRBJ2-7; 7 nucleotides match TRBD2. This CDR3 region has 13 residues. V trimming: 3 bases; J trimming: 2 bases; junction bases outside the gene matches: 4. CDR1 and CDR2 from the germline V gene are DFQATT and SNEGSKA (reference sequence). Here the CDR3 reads CSASVRGAYEQYF. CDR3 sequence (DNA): TGCAGTGCTAGTGTCCGGGGGGCCTACGAGCAGTACTTC.

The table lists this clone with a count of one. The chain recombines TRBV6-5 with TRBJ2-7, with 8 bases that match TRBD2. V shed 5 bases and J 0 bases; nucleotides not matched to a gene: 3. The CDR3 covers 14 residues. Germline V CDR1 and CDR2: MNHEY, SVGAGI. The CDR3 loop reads CASSRSGGSYEQYF. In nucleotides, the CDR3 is TGTGCCAGCAGTCGAAGCGGGGGCTCCTACGAGCAGTACTTC.

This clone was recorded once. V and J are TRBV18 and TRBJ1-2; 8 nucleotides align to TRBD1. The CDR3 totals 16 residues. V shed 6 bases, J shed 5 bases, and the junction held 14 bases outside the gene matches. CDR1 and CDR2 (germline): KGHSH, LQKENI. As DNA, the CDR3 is TGTGCCAGCTCCACACTTGGGACGGACAGGGTGTATGGCTACACCTTC. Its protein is CASSTLGTDRVYGYTF. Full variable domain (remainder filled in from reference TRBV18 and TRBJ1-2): NAGVMQNPRHLVRRRGQEARLRCSPMKGHSHVYWYRQLPEEGLKFMVYLQKENIIDESGMPKERFSAEFPKEGPSILRIQQVVRGDSAAYFCASSTLGTDRVYGYTFGSGTRLTVV.

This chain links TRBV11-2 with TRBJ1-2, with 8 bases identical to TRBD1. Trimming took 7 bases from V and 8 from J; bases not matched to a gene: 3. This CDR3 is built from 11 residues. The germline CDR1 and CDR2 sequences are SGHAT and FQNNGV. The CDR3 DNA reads TGTGCCAGCACCCACAGGGGGGGCTACACCTTC. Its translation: CASTHRGGYTF.

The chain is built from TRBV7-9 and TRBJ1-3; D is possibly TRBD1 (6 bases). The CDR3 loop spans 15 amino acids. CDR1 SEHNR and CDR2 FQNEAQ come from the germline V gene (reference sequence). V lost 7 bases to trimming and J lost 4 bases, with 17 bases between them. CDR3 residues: CASKNREVTGNTIYF. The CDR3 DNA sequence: TGTGCCAGCAAGAACAGGGAAGTGACCGGAAACACCATATATTTT.

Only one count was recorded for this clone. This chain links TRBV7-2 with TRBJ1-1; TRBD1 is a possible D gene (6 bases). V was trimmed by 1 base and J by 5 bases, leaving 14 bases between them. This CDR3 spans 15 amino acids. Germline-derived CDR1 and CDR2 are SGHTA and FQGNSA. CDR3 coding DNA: TGTGCCAGCAGCTTAGGAGGGACATATCGAACTGAAGCTTTCTTT. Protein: CASSLGGTYRTEAFF.

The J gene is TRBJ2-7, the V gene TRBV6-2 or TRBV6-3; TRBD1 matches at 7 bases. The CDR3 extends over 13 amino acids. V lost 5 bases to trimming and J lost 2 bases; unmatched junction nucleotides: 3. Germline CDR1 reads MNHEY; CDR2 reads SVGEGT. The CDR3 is CASSRTGPYEQYF. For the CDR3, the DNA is TGTGCCAGCAGTAGGACAGGCCCCTACGAGCAGTACTTC.